The clone carrying this TCR beta chain was observed a handful of times. The antigen remains unidentified. Stated time point: cycle 4 day 1 (C4D1), after 6 weeks of nivolumab. Every one of the patients relapsed after autologous stem cell transplantation (brentuximab vedotin exposure was variable). The sample belongs to a study of PD-1 blockade in classical Hodgkin lymphoma. Data came from immunoSEQ multiplex PCR; TCRdb stores just in-frame clones and leaves some out. The data show 43,000 or so clones, with around 80% seen just once and around a third held by the top ten. General study findings and limits: The study reported lower baseline TCR diversity in newly diagnosed patients than in healthy donors.

The V and J ends lost 4 bases and 8 bases respectively, with 16 bases between them. Germline lookup yields CDR1 SGHRS and CDR2 YFSETQ. The CDR3 runs to 15 residues. The sequence was collected from a human donor with classical Hodgkin lymphoma. The rearrangement links TRBV5-1 to TRBJ1-6, with no clear D. The source was peripheral blood mononuclear cells (PBMCs), collected before the fourth cycle of nivolumab. The CDR3 loop is CASSPSGSEDSPLHF. For the CDR3, the DNA is TGCGCCAGCAGCCCATCGGGATCGGAGGATTCACCCCTCCACTTT.